Given below is one T cell receptor beta chain in context. Its antigen remains unidentified. These data are taken from a study of cytomegalovirus exposure and HLA in healthy donors. Whole-study findings and limits: Associated with HLA alleles at 0.05 false discovery rate in a later analysis were 16,951 TCR beta sequences. According to a later analysis, most TCR beta chains associated with CMV appeared HLA-restricted. A later analysis showed TCR association rates differing by HLA locus, peaking at DRB1 and lowest at HLA-C.

PCR primers comprised 60 Vbeta and 13 Jbeta primers. The authors' processing: Among the unique TCR beta chains that a later analysis counted, about 85 million in all, about 10 million were shared. The table came from immunoSEQ multiplex PCR; TCRdb's copy has only in-frame clones and leaves some out. That table supplies the V and J calls and clone size; D and trimming were determined from the DNA. The sample includes some 220,000 clones, about 80% seen only once; the top ten take 0.55% to 0.7%. This CDR3 is built from 14 residues. Germline V lookup: CDR1 MNHEY, CDR2 SVGAGI. With V trimmed by 4 bases and J by 1 base, 2 bases remained unmatched.

The receptor's source is a woman aged 40 to 55 in good health and CMV-seronegative. The gene calls are TRBV6-5 and TRBJ2-5, with 8 nucleotides matching TRBD1. Sequencing was done on a sample of PBMCs. CDR3 residues: CASSSGQGQETQYF. The CDR3 DNA follows: TGTGCCAGCAGTTCCGGACAGGGCCAAGAGACCCAGTACTTC.